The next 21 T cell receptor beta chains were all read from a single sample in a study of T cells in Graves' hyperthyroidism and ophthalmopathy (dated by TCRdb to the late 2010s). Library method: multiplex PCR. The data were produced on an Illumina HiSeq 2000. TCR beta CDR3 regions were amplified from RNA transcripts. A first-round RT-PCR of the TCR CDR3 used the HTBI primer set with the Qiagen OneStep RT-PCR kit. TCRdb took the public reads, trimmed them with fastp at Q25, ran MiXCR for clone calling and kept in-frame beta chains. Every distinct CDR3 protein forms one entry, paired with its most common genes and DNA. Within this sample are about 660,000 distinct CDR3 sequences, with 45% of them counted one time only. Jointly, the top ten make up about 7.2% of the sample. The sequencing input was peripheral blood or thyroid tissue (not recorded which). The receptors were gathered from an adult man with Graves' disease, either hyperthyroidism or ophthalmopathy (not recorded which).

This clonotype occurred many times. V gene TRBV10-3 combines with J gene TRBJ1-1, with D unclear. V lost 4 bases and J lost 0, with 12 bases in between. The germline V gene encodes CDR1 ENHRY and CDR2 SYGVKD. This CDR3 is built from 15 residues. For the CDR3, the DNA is TGTGCCATCAGTGGGAGGGATGGGATGAACACTGAAGCTTTCTTT. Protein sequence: CAISGRDGMNTEAFF.

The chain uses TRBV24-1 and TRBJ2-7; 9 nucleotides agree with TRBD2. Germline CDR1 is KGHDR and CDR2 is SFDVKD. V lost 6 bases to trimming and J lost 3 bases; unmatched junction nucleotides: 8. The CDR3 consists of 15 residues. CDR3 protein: CATSYTTSGDYEQYF. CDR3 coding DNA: TGTGCCACCAGTTACACGACTAGCGGAGACTACGAGCAGTACTTC.

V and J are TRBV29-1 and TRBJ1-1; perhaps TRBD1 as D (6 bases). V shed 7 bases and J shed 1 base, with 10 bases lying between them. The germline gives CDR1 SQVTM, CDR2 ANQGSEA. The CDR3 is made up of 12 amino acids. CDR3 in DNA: TGCAGCGCAGAGGGACAGAACACTGAAGCTTTCTTT. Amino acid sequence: CSAEGQNTEAFF.

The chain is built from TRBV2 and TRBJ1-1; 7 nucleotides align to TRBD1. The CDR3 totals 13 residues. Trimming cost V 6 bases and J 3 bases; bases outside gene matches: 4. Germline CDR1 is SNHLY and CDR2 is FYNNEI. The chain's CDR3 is CASRDQGDTEAFF. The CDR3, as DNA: TGTGCCAGCAGAGATCAGGGGGACACTGAAGCTTTCTTT.

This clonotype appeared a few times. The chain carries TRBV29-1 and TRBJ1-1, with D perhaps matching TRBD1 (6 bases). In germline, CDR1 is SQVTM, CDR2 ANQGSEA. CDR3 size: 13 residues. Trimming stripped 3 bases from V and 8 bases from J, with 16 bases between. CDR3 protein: CSVEGGFRGEAFF. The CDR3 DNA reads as TGCAGCGTTGAGGGGGGCTTTCGGGGGGAAGCTTTCTTT.

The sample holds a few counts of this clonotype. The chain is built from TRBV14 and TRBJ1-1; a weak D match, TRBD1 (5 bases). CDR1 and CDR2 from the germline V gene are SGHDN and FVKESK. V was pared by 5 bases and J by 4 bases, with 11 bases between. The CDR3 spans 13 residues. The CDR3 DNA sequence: TGTGCCAGCAGCTTACAGGCCATCACTGAAGCTTTCTTT. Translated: CASSLQAITEAFF.

In nucleotides, the CDR3 is TGTGCCAGTAGTATCATACAGGGGAACAGCAATCAGCCCCAGCATTTT. It codes for CASSIIQGNSNQPQHF. V and J are TRBV19 and TRBJ1-5, with 7 bases identical to TRBD1. The CDR3 sequence is 16 residues long. J lost 1 base, V lost 3 bases, and 6 bases had no gene match. CDR1 is LNHDA, CDR2 SQIVND, per germline (reference sequence).

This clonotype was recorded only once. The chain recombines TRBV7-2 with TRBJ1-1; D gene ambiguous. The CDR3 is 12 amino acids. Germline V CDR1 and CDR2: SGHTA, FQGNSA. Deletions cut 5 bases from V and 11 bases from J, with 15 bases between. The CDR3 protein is CASSLPGVMAFF. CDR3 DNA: TGTGCCAGCAGCCTCCCCGGAGTAATGGCTTTCTTT.

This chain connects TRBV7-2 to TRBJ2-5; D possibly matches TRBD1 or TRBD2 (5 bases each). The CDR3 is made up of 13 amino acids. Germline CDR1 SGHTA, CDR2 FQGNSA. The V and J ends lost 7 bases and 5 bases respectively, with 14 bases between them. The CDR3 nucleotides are TGTGCCAGCACCCTTTCTTGGGGGGAGACCCAGTACTTC. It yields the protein CASTLSWGETQYF.

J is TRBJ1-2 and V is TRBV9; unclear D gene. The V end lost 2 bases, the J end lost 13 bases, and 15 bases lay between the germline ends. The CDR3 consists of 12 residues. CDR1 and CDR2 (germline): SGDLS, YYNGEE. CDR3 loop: CASSVDSMAPTF. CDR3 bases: TGTGCCAGCAGCGTGGACTCTATGGCTCCCACCTTC.

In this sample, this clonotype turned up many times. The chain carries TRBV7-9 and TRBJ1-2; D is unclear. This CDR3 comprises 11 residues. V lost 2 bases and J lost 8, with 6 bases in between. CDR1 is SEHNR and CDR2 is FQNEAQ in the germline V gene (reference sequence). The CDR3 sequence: CASSLTWGYTF. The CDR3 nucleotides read TGTGCCAGCAGCTTAACTTGGGGCTACACCTTC. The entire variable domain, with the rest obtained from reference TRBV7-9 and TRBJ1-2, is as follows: DTGVSQNPRHKITKRGQNVTFRCDPISEHNRLYWYRQTLGQGPEFLTYFQNEAQLEKSRLLSDRFSAERPKGSFSTLEIQRTEQGDSAMYLCASSLTWGYTFGSGTRLTVV.

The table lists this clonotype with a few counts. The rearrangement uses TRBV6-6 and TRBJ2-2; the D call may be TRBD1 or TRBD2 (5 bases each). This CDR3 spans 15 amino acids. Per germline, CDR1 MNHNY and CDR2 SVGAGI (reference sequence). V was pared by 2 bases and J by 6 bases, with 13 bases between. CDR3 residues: CASSYTRARAGELFF. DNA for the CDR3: TGTGCCAGCAGTTACACCAGGGCGAGGGCCGGGGAGCTGTTTTTT.

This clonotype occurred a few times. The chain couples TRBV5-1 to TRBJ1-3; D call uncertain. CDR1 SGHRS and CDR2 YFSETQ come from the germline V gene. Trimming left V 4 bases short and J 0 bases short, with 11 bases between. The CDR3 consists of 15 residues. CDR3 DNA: TGCGCCAGCAGCCCGGTCGGGGTCTCTGGAAACACCATATATTTT. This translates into CASSPVGVSGNTIYF.

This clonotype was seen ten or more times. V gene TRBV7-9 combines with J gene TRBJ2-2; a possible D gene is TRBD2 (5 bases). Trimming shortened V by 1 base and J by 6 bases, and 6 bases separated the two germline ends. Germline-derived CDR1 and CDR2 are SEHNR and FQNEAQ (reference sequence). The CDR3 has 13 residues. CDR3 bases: TGTGCCAGCAGCTTAGACGGGGCCGGGGAGCTGTTTTTT. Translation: CASSLDGAGELFF. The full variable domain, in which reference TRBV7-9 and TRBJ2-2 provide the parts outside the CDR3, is DTGVSQNPRHKITKRGQNVTFRCDPISEHNRLYWYRQTLGQGPEFLTYFQNEAQLEKSRLLSDRFSAERPKGSFSTLEIQRTEQGDSAMYLCASSLDGAGELFFGEGSRLTVL.

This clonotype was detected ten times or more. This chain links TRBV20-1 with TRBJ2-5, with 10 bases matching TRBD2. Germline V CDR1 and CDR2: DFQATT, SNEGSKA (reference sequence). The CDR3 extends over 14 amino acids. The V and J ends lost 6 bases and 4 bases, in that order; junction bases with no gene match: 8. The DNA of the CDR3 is TGCAGTGCCGCCTCGACTAGCGGGTTAGAGACCCAGTACTTC. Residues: CSAASTSGLETQYF.

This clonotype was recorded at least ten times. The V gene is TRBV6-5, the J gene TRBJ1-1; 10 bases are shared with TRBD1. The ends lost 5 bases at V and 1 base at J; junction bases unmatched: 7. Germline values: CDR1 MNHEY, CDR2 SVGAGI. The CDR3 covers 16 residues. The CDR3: CASSRGTGVSNTEAFF. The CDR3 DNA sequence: TGTGCCAGCAGTCGCGGGACAGGGGTGTCGAACACTGAAGCTTTCTTT.

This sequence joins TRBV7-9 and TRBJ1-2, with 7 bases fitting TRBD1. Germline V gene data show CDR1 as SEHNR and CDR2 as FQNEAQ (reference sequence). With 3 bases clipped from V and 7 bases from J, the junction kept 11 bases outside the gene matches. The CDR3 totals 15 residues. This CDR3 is CASSFRDRGRGGYTF. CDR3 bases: TGTGCCAGCAGCTTCCGGGACAGAGGACGGGGTGGCTACACCTTC.

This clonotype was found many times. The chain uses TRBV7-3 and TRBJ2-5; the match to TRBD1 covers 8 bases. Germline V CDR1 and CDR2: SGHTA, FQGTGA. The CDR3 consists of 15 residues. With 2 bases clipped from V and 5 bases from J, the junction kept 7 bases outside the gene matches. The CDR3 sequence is CASSLVAGDRETQYF. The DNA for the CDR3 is TGTGCCAGCAGCTTAGTCGCCGGGGACAGGGAGACCCAGTACTTC.

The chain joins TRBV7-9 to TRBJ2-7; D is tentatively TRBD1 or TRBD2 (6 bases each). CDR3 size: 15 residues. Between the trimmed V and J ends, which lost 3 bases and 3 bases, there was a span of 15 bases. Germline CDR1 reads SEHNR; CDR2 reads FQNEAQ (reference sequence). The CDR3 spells CASSLEGVSGYEQYF. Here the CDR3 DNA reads TGTGCCAGCAGCTTGGAGGGGGTTAGCGGCTACGAGCAGTACTTC.

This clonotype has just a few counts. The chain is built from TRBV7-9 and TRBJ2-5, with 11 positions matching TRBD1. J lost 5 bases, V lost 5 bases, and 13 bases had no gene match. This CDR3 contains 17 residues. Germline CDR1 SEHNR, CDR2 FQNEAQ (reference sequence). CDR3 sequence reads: CASSIGQGALGVETQYF. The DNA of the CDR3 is TGTGCCAGCAGCATCGGACAGGGGGCTCTGGGCGTGGAGACCCAGTACTTC.

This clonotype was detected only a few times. The CDR3 DNA is TGTGCCAGCAGTTTTAATAGGAACGAGCAGTACTTC. Translation gives CASSFNRNEQYF. The chain recombines TRBV7-4 with TRBJ2-7; no clear D. The CDR3 totals 12 residues. The germline V gene encodes CDR1 SGHVT and CDR2 SQSDAQ. Deletions cut 6 bases from V and 5 bases from J, with 11 bases between.